Below are 32 T cell receptor beta chains sequenced from a single sample in a study of cytomegalovirus exposure and HLA in healthy donors. Sequenced by immunoSEQ multiplex PCR; TCRdb stores in-frame clones only, minus some. The sample gives around 120,000 clones, around nine tenths of which show up once; less than 2% is in the top ten. Material for sequencing was PBMCs. Every receptor here comes from a woman between 18 and 29 years old in good health and CMV-seronegative.

This sequence joins TRBV14 and TRBJ2-5; D uncertain. V gave up 4 bases and J gave up 4 bases, with 13 bases separating them. This CDR3 is 14 amino acids long. The germline V gene has CDR1 SGHDN and CDR2 FVKESK. This chain's CDR3 is CASSRTEILETQYF. CDR3 DNA: TGTGCCAGCAGCCGAACAGAAATCCTAGAGACCCAGTACTTC.

The CDR3 loop is CASSSQGHGFANEQFF. The CDR3 DNA is TGTGCCAGCAGCTCACAGGGCCACGGGTTTGCCAATGAGCAGTTCTTC. The chain carries TRBV9 and TRBJ2-1; weak D call: TRBD1 (6 bases). The CDR3 sequence is 16 residues long. Germline-derived CDR1 and CDR2 are SGDLS and YYNGEE. The ends were cut back, 4 bases at V and 6 bases at J, with 20 bases in the middle.

In its sample, this clone was seen a few times. The chain has TRBV9 and TRBJ1-1; D gene unclear. This CDR3 comprises 13 residues. The V gene lost 4 bases and the J gene lost 5 bases, with 12 bases spanning the gap. Germline assignment: CDR1 SGDLS and CDR2 YYNGEE. The CDR3 DNA reads TGTGCCAGCAGCCAAAGTGGGGAGACTGAAGCTTTCTTT. Amino acids: CASSQSGETEAFF.

The CDR3 loop reads CASRVAGNYEQYF. CDR3 nucleotides: TGTGCCAGCAGGGTAGCGGGGAATTACGAGCAGTACTTC. The V and J genes are TRBV6-1 and TRBJ2-7; 8 nucleotides line up with TRBD2. The CDR3 contains 13 residues. V dropped 6 bases and J dropped 4; count of bases not matched to a gene: 5. Germline CDR1 is MNHNS and CDR2 is SASEGT.

In this sample, this clone turned up once. This chain connects TRBV29-1 to TRBJ1-4, with TRBD1 matching 8 bases. CDR1 and CDR2 (germline): SQVTM, ANQGSEA. V lost 4 bases, J lost 2 bases, and 0 bases stayed unmatched. This CDR3 spans 13 amino acids. As DNA, the CDR3 is TGCAGCGTTGGGACAGGGACTAATGAAAAACTGTTTTTT. Its translation: CSVGTGTNEKLFF.

The chain is built from TRBV28 and TRBJ1-2, with 7 positions matching TRBD1. Germline V CDR1 and CDR2: MDHEN, SYDVKM. CDR3 length: 13 residues. Trimming removed 5 bases from V and 5 bases from J; junction bases left unmatched: 5. CDR3 sequence: CASSLGTAYGYTF. DNA for the CDR3: TGTGCCAGCAGTCTCGGGACAGCTTATGGCTACACCTTC.

CDR3 in amino acids: CASSLVLAGAGDTQYF. The CDR3 DNA reads as TGTGCCAGCAGCTTAGTACTAGCGGGAGCGGGAGATACGCAGTATTTT. The V and J genes are TRBV7-2 and TRBJ2-3; TRBD2 matches 11 bases. Germline values: CDR1 SGHTA, CDR2 FQGNSA. V trimming: 1 base; J trimming: 5 bases; junction bases outside the gene matches: 5. CDR3 length: 16 amino acids.

The chain joins TRBV28 to TRBJ2-1; 8 nucleotides align to TRBD2. Germline-derived CDR1 and CDR2 are MDHEN and SYDVKM. The V gene end was trimmed by 5 bases and the J gene end by 2 bases; junction bases not matched to a gene: 5. The CDR3 contains 15 residues. In nucleotides, the CDR3 is TGTGCCAGCAGTCGAGCGGGAGTACCCTACAATGAGCAGTTCTTC. Protein sequence: CASSRAGVPYNEQFF.

This chain uses TRBV19 with TRBJ1-5; D unresolved. The CDR3 totals 13 residues. CDR1 is LNHDA, CDR2 SQIVND, per germline (reference sequence). V lost 3 bases and J lost 6, with 9 bases in between. The CDR3 reads CASSISGSQPQHF. As DNA, the CDR3 is TGTGCCAGTAGTATCTCCGGGAGTCAGCCCCAGCATTTT. The whole variable domain, filled in from reference TRBV19 and TRBJ1-5, reads DGGITQSPKYLFRKEGQNVTLSCEQNLNHDAMYWYRQDPGQGLRLIYYSQIVNDFQKGDIAEGYSVSREKKESFPLTVTSAQKNPTAFYLCASSISGSQPQHFGDGTRLSIL.

V usage is TRBV28 and J usage is TRBJ2-1; 8 positions agree with TRBD2. The germline V gene encodes CDR1 MDHEN and CDR2 SYDVKM. The CDR3 has 15 amino acids. Trimming took 6 bases from V and 7 from J; bases not matched to a gene: 11. CDR3 sequence (DNA): TGTGCCAGCAGAGAAACTAGCGGCCCTTGGAATGAGCAGTTCTTC. It encodes CASRETSGPWNEQFF.

The rearrangement uses TRBV30 and TRBJ2-3, with 7 bases fitting TRBD2. CDR1 GTSNPN and CDR2 SVGIG come from the germline V gene (reference sequence). Trimming removed 0 bases from V and 0 bases from J; junction bases left unmatched: 3. This CDR3 is 15 amino acids long. CDR3 in DNA: TGTGCCTGGAGTGTCCCAGCGGGGAGCACAGATACGCAGTATTTT. This codes for CAWSVPAGSTDTQYF.

The chain is built from TRBV4-1 and TRBJ1-3; D not certain. Trimming removed 2 bases from V and 4 bases from J, with 12 bases in between. Germline V lookup: CDR1 MGHRA, CDR2 YSYEKL. CDR3 length equals 15 residues. The CDR3 loop reads CASSQPVQSGNTIYF. The CDR3 DNA sequence: TGCGCCAGCAGCCAACCCGTCCAGTCCGGAAACACCATATATTTT.

This chain joins TRBV6-1 and TRBJ1-2; D is unclear. The germline gives CDR1 MNHNS, CDR2 SASEGT. Trimming left V 3 bases short and J 4 bases short, with 9 bases between. The CDR3 consists of 13 residues. This chain's CDR3 is CASSEQNIYGYTF. The CDR3 nucleotides read TGTGCCAGCAGTGAGCAGAATATCTATGGCTACACCTTC.

The gene calls are TRBV10-3 and TRBJ2-7, with 7 bases matching TRBD1. The CDR3 is 13 residues long. The germline V gene has CDR1 ENHRY and CDR2 SYGVKD. V lost 4 bases, J lost 3 bases, and 3 bases stayed unmatched. The CDR3 reads CAISGTGNYEQYF. DNA for the CDR3: TGTGCCATCAGTGGGACAGGTAACTACGAGCAGTACTTC.

This chain connects TRBV28 to TRBJ1-1; 7 nucleotides line up with TRBD1. Germline CDR1 reads MDHEN; CDR2 reads SYDVKM. The CDR3 is 13 residues long. V lost 1 base to trimming and J lost 7 bases; unmatched junction nucleotides: 3. The CDR3 loop is CASSLLHRGEAFF. CDR3 bases: TGTGCCAGCAGTTTATTGCACAGGGGTGAAGCTTTCTTT. The full variable domain, with the rest looked up from reference TRBV28 and TRBJ1-1, is DVKVTQSSRYLVKRTGEKVFLECVQDMDHENMFWYRQDPGLGLRLIYFSYDVKMKEKGDIPEGYSVSREKKERFSLILESASTNQTSMYLCASSLLHRGEAFFGQGTRLTVV.

The gene calls are TRBV4-2 and TRBJ1-4; no definite D call. CDR3 size: 16 residues. The V gene's germline CDR1 is LGHNA and CDR2 YNFKEQ. Between the trimmed V and J ends, which lost 0 bases and 2 bases, there was a span of 10 bases. As DNA, the CDR3 is TGTGCCAGCAGCCAAGAGGACGGGAGGACTAATGAAAAACTGTTTTTT. This codes for CASSQEDGRTNEKLFF.

The V call is TRBV6-1, the J call TRBJ2-7, with 7 bases that match TRBD1. This CDR3 is built from 13 residues. V dropped 8 bases and J dropped 3; count of bases not matched to a gene: 7. The germline CDR1 and CDR2 sequences are MNHNS and SASEGT. This CDR3 reads CASHTGDSYEQYF. In DNA, the CDR3 is TGTGCCAGCCACACAGGGGATAGCTACGAGCAGTACTTC.

V usage is TRBV7-9 and J usage is TRBJ2-1; 12 bases agree with TRBD2. Losses at the gene ends were 1 base for V and 3 bases for J; bases not matched to a gene: 10. Germline V lookup: CDR1 SEHNR, CDR2 FQNEAQ (reference sequence). The CDR3 is made up of 19 amino acids. The chain's CDR3 is CASSLVVSTSGSFYNEQFF. For the CDR3, the DNA is TGTGCCAGCAGCTTAGTGGTGTCGACTAGCGGGAGTTTCTACAATGAGCAGTTCTTC.

V gene TRBV19 combines with J gene TRBJ2-7; 8 bases map to TRBD2. The ends lost 6 bases at V and 4 bases at J; junction bases unmatched: 8. The germline V gene encodes CDR1 LNHDA and CDR2 SQIVND (reference sequence). The CDR3 consists of 14 residues. Written as DNA, the CDR3 is TGTGCCAGTAGCGTGGTTGGGACTAGTTACGAGCAGTACTTC. Protein: CASSVVGTSYEQYF.

This clone appeared a single time. V and J are TRBV9 and TRBJ2-1; 13 positions agree with TRBD2. Germline-derived CDR1 and CDR2 are SGDLS and YYNGEE. The CDR3 contains 15 residues. J gave up 6 bases and V 2 bases, and 2 bases lay outside the gene matches. The CDR3 region is CASSVTSGGPNEQFF. The CDR3 DNA is TGTGCCAGCAGCGTGACTAGCGGGGGGCCCAATGAGCAGTTCTTC.

This chain joins TRBV9 and TRBJ2-3; the match to TRBD1 covers 9 bases. Trimming removed 4 bases from V and 6 bases from J; junction bases left unmatched: 3. CDR1 is SGDLS and CDR2 is YYNGEE in the germline V gene. This CDR3 is 13 amino acids long. CDR3 nucleotides: TGTGCCAGCAGCCTAGACAGGGGGGATACGCAGTATTTT. It encodes CASSLDRGDTQYF.

The rearrangement links TRBV4-2 to TRBJ1-5; D unclear. CDR1 is LGHNA, CDR2 YNFKEQ, per germline. The V end lost 4 bases, the J end lost 3 bases, and 13 bases lay between the germline ends. The CDR3 length is 15 residues. The CDR3 coding sequence is TGTGCCAGCAGCCCTTTCCGGGTCTACAATCAGCCCCAGCATTTT. It specifies CASSPFRVYNQPQHF.

V is TRBV27 and J is TRBJ2-7; 7 bases are shared with TRBD1. The germline gives CDR1 MNHEY, CDR2 SMNVEV (reference sequence). This CDR3 region has 13 residues. V was pared by 8 bases and J by 4 bases, with 8 bases of the junction left unmatched. The CDR3 region is CASEGTAPYEQYF. CDR3 DNA: TGTGCCAGCGAGGGGACAGCTCCATACGAGCAGTACTTC.

The CDR3 coding sequence is TGTGCCAGCAGCCCACCGACCGGGACTAGGGACCAAGATACGCAGTATTTT. As protein: CASSPPTGTRDQDTQYF. The V and J genes are TRBV7-9 and TRBJ2-3, with 8 bases that match TRBD2. The CDR3 has 17 residues. J gave up 5 bases and V 5 bases, and 15 bases lay outside the gene matches. The germline CDR1 and CDR2 sequences are SEHNR and FQNEAQ (reference sequence).

The chain has TRBV30 and TRBJ1-2; 7 bases agree with TRBD1. The CDR3 covers 15 residues. The junction had 10 bases not matched to a gene; V was cut back by 3 bases and J by 3 bases. CDR1 GTSNPN and CDR2 SVGIG come from the germline V gene (reference sequence). The CDR3 DNA is TGTGCCTGGAGCCTCAAACAGGGGACCTACTATGGCTACACCTTC. Amino acids: CAWSLKQGTYYGYTF.

The chain has TRBV27 and TRBJ2-1, with D maybe TRBD2 (5 bases). Germline V gene sequence: CDR1 MNHEY, CDR2 SMNVEV (reference sequence). Trimming removed 5 bases at V and 0 bases at J, with 20 bases between. The CDR3 consists of 18 residues. The CDR3 DNA is TGTGCCAGCAGTGACGTTGGTAGAGGGCTGCTCTCCTACAATGAGCAGTTCTTC. Amino acid sequence: CASSDVGRGLLSYNEQFF.

The chain employs TRBV27 and TRBJ1-6; D is undetermined. The germline V gene has CDR1 MNHEY and CDR2 SMNVEV (reference sequence). V lost 3 bases to trimming and J lost 0 bases, with 15 bases between them. The CDR3 extends over 18 amino acids. The CDR3 region is CASSFRLPSSSYNSPLHF. CDR3 nucleotide sequence: TGTGCCAGCAGTTTCCGACTTCCTTCGAGCTCCTATAATTCACCCCTCCACTTT.

The rearrangement joins TRBV28 to TRBJ2-1; TRBD1 matches 7 bases. The germline CDR1 and CDR2 sequences are MDHEN and SYDVKM. V lost 5 bases and J lost 5; bases outside the gene matches: 9. CDR3 length equals 15 residues. The CDR3 region is CASSAPGQTNNEQFF. CDR3 coding DNA: TGTGCCAGCAGTGCCCCGGGACAGACAAACAATGAGCAGTTCTTC.

V usage is TRBV28 and J usage is TRBJ2-7, with D possibly TRBD1 on 6 matching bases. Germline V gives CDR1 MDHEN, CDR2 SYDVKM. V was trimmed by 6 bases and J by 3 bases, leaving 18 bases between them. This CDR3 comprises 15 residues. The CDR3: CASSLGSTGSYEQYF. DNA of the CDR3: TGTGCCAGCAGCCTAGGCTCGACAGGCAGCTACGAGCAGTACTTC.

The V gene is TRBV2, the J gene TRBJ1-1, with D perhaps TRBD1 (5 bases). The length of the CDR3 is 12 residues. Germline lookup yields CDR1 SNHLY and CDR2 FYNNEI. The CDR3 coding sequence is TGTGCATGGGGCAGCTTGAACACTGAAGCTTTCTTT. This encodes CAWGSLNTEAFF.

The genes are TRBV28 and TRBJ2-7; the match to TRBD2 covers 13 bases. Trimming cost V 7 bases and J 2 bases; bases outside gene matches: 5. The germline gives CDR1 MDHEN, CDR2 SYDVKM. The CDR3 consists of 15 residues. The CDR3 DNA is TGTGCCAGCATTCCAGGGACTAGCGGGACCTACGAGCAGTACTTC. Translating it yields CASIPGTSGTYEQYF.

The chain employs TRBV13 and TRBJ1-4; 9 bases match TRBD1. The V gene end was trimmed by 4 bases and the J gene end by 7 bases; junction bases not matched to a gene: 7. CDR1 PRHDT and CDR2 FYEKMQ come from the germline V gene (reference sequence). The CDR3 is made up of 15 amino acids. The CDR3 DNA follows: TGTGCCAGCAGCTCCCGACAGGGGGTAGGTGAAAAACTGTTTTTT. Amino acid sequence: CASSSRQGVGEKLFF. Variable domain in full (rest from reference TRBV13 and TRBJ1-4): AAGVIQSPRHLIKEKRETATLKCYPIPRHDTVYWYQQGPGQDPQFLISFYEKMQSDKGSIPDRFSAQQFSDYHSELNMSSLELGDSALYFCASSSRQGVGEKLFFGSGTQLSVL.